Shown below are 16 T cell receptor beta chains from a single sample sequenced in a study of cytomegalovirus exposure and HLA in healthy donors. Primers for the PCR totalled 60 Vbeta and 13 Jbeta. Data came from immunoSEQ multiplex PCR; TCRdb stores just in-frame clones and leaves some out. The data hold 130,000 or so clones, with roughly 79% observed a single time. The material sequenced was PBMCs. The receptors stem from a woman aged 18-29 years in good health and CMV-seronegative.

CDR3: CASSLVGDTQYF. The CDR3 DNA reads TGTGCCAGCAGCTTAGTCGGAGATACGCAGTATTTT. The chain links TRBV11-2 to TRBJ2-3; no definite D call. V was trimmed by 1 base and J by 5 bases, leaving 4 bases between them. The germline gives CDR1 SGHAT, CDR2 FQNNGV. The CDR3 is 12 amino acids.

The rearrangement links TRBV28 to TRBJ1-5, with no clear D. CDR3 length: 11 residues. CDR1 is MDHEN and CDR2 is SYDVKM in the germline V gene. V was cut by 3 bases and J by 11 bases, with 8 bases left in between. DNA for the CDR3: TGTGCCAGCAGTTTGACACGGTCCCAGCATTTT. It is translated as CASSLTRSQHF. Full variable domain (rest looked up from reference TRBV28 and TRBJ1-5): DVKVTQSSRYLVKRTGEKVFLECVQDMDHENMFWYRQDPGLGLRLIYFSYDVKMKEKGDIPEGYSVSREKKERFSLILESASTNQTSMYLCASSLTRSQHFGDGTRLSIL.

V gene TRBV19 combines with J gene TRBJ2-1; 13 bases agree with TRBD2. The junction had 3 bases not matched to a gene; V was cut back by 8 bases and J by 5 bases. Germline CDR1 is LNHDA and CDR2 is SQIVND (reference sequence). The CDR3 has 14 amino acids. In DNA form, the CDR3 reads TGTGCCAGTTCCGGGACTAGCGGGGACAATGAGCAGTTCTTC. Amino acid sequence: CASSGTSGDNEQFF.

The rearrangement uses TRBV25-1 and TRBJ2-7; 7 nucleotides align to TRBD1. CDR1 is MGHDK, CDR2 SYGVNS, per germline. V shed 6 bases and J 0 bases; nucleotides not matched to a gene: 8. The CDR3 has 15 amino acids. The CDR3 region is CASSLTGAISYEQYF. CDR3 in DNA: TGTGCCAGCAGCCTAACAGGGGCTATCTCCTACGAGCAGTACTTC.

The chain combines TRBV2 with TRBJ2-5; D remains ambiguous. The ends were cut back, 6 bases at V and 4 bases at J, with 6 bases in the middle. The CDR3 is made up of 11 amino acids. CDR1 and CDR2 (germline): SNHLY, FYNNEI. The CDR3 sequence is CASSSGETQYF. The CDR3 DNA sequence: TGTGCCAGCAGCTCCGGAGAGACCCAGTACTTC.

V is TRBV5-1 and J is TRBJ2-5, with 13 bases matching TRBD2. The CDR3 has 17 amino acids. Trimming removed 4 bases from V and 2 bases from J; junction bases left unmatched: 8. Germline loops: CDR1 SGHRS, CDR2 YFSETQ. In DNA, the CDR3 is TGCGCCAGCAGCCACAGACTAGCGGGAGGAGGGCAAGAGACCCAGTACTTC. Amino acid sequence: CASSHRLAGGGQETQYF.

The V gene is TRBV13, the J gene TRBJ2-1, with D hard to call. Germline V CDR1 and CDR2: PRHDT, FYEKMQ (reference sequence). This CDR3 is built from 11 residues. Trimming left V 5 bases short and J 9 bases short, with 8 bases between. CDR3 residues: CASSDSGEQFF. CDR3 bases: TGTGCCAGCAGCGATTCAGGTGAGCAGTTCTTC.

The chain joins TRBV28 to TRBJ1-2; D is perhaps TRBD1 (5 bases). The CDR3 contains 15 residues. Deletions cut 5 bases from V and 6 bases from J, with 19 bases between. CDR1 MDHEN and CDR2 SYDVKM come from the germline V gene. CDR3 sequence: CASSPAGLSAHGYTF. In nucleotides, the CDR3 is TGTGCCAGCAGTCCCGCGGGACTATCAGCCCATGGCTACACCTTC.

The J gene is TRBJ2-3, the V gene TRBV19; 12 bases align to TRBD2. V trimming: 3 bases; J trimming: 0 bases; junction bases outside the gene matches: 4. The CDR3 has 17 residues. Germline V lookup: CDR1 LNHDA, CDR2 SQIVND (reference sequence). The CDR3 loop is CASSMGLAGLSTDTQYF. The DNA for the CDR3 is TGTGCCAGTAGTATGGGACTAGCGGGCCTTAGCACAGATACGCAGTATTTT. Full variable domain (outside the CDR3, taken from reference TRBV19 and TRBJ2-3): DGGITQSPKYLFRKEGQNVTLSCEQNLNHDAMYWYRQDPGQGLRLIYYSQIVNDFQKGDIAEGYSVSREKKESFPLTVTSAQKNPTAFYLCASSMGLAGLSTDTQYFGPGTRLTVL.

This clone was seen only a few times. This chain joins TRBV6-1 and TRBJ1-6, with D tentatively TRBD1 (5 bases). V lost 3 bases and J lost 7, with 7 bases in between. Germline assignment: CDR1 MNHNS and CDR2 SASEGT. CDR3 length: 13 amino acids. In DNA, the CDR3 is TGTGCCAGCAGTGACAGGGAAAATTCACCCCTCCACTTT. Translation: CASSDRENSPLHF.

The J gene is TRBJ2-7, the V gene TRBV2; 7 nucleotides align to TRBD2. CDR1 SNHLY and CDR2 FYNNEI come from the germline V gene. V shed 10 bases, J shed 10 bases, and the junction held 16 bases outside the gene matches. This CDR3 has 13 residues. CDR3 bases: TGTGCCACCTTTAGTGAAGGCGGGAGCTCCCAGTACTTC. It encodes CATFSEGGSSQYF.

The chain has TRBV7-2 and TRBJ2-7; 11 bases match TRBD2. The length of the CDR3 is 14 residues. With V trimmed by 7 bases and J by 3 bases, 5 bases remained unmatched. CDR1 and CDR2 from the germline V gene are SGHTA and FQGNSA. The CDR3 DNA follows: TGTGCCAGCATCGGGACTAGCGGAGACTACGAGCAGTACTTC. Translated, it gives CASIGTSGDYEQYF.

The chain employs TRBV6-5 and TRBJ2-1; D gene uncertain. CDR1 is MNHEY and CDR2 is SVGAGI in the germline V gene. The CDR3 runs 14 residues. V gave up 0 bases and J gave up 6 bases, with 9 bases separating them. The CDR3 sequence is CASSYSRAPNEQFF. The CDR3, as DNA: TGTGCCAGCAGTTACTCGAGAGCGCCCAATGAGCAGTTCTTC.

In its sample, this clone was seen a few times. V and J are TRBV7-9 and TRBJ2-5, with 10 nucleotides matching TRBD2. The CDR3 is made up of 14 amino acids. Germline trimming cut 4 bases from V and 3 bases from J; bases unmatched to any gene: 2. Germline CDR1 and CDR2: SEHNR and FQNEAQ (reference sequence). CDR3 loop: CASSSGTSEETQYF. CDR3 bases: TGTGCCAGCAGCTCCGGGACTAGCGAAGAGACCCAGTACTTC.

The rearrangement uses TRBV10-3 and TRBJ1-1; no clear D. This CDR3 has 13 residues. Germline CDR1 and CDR2: ENHRY and SYGVKD. Trimming cost V 5 bases and J 0 bases, with 7 bases left between them. CDR3 bases: TGTGCCATCAGTCTCCAGGTGAACACTGAAGCTTTCTTT. Translation gives CAISLQVNTEAFF.

This clone was seen only a few times. The J gene is TRBJ2-2, the V gene TRBV6-4; 10 bases are a match to TRBD2. The V and J ends lost 4 bases and 0 bases, in that order; junction bases with no gene match: 5. The germline V gene has CDR1 MRHNA and CDR2 SNTAGT. The CDR3 sequence is 17 residues long. DNA for the CDR3: TGTGCCAGCAGTGCTAGCGGGGGCTTCGCGAACACCGGGGAGCTGTTTTTT. It yields the protein CASSASGGFANTGELFF.